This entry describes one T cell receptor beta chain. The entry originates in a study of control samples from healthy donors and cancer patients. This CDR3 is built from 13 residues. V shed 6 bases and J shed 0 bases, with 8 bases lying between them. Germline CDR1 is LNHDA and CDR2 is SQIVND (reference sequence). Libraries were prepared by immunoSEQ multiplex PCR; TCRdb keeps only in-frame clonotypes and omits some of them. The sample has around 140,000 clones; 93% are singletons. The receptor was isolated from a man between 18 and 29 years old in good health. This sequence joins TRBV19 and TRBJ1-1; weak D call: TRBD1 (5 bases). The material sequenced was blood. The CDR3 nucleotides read TGTGCCAGTAGACAGGTTGTGAACACTGAAGCTTTCTTT. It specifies CASRQVVNTEAFF.